This TCR beta chain was profiled in a study of T cell responses to AZD1222 COVID-19 vaccine. To note about this clone: Its antigen is currently unknown.

Produced via immunoSEQ multiplex PCR; TCRdb's table is partial and in-frame only. In the table there are some 150,000 clones, around 90% of which are singletons. The study's findings and limits: Females outnumbered males among donors, who were mostly white British; clonal diversity was possibly underestimated.

The source material was peripheral blood, sampled 28 days after the second AZD1222 dose. The clonotype originates from an adult who received the AZD1222 COVID-19 vaccine.

The CDR3 DNA is TGTGCCAGCAACAGTTTGGGCGGCAGGGGAATCCAGCCCCAGCATTTT. Its protein is CASNSLGGRGIQPQHF. The V gene is TRBV28, the J gene TRBJ1-5; maybe TRBD1 (6 bases). Trimming cost V 7 bases and J 7 bases, with 23 bases left between them. The CDR3 runs to 16 residues. The germline V gene has CDR1 MDHEN and CDR2 SYDVKM.